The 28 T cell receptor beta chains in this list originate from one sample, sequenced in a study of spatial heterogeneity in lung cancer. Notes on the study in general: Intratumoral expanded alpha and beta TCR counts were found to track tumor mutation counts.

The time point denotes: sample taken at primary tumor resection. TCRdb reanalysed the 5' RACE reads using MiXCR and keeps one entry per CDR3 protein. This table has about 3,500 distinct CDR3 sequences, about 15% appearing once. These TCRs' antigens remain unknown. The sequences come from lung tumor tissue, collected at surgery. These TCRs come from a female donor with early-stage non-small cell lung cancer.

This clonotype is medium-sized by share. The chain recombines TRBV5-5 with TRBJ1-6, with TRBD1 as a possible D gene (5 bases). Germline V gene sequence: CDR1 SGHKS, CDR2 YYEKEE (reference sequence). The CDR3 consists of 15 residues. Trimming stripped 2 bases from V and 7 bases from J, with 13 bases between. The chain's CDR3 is CASSFQGTPNSPLHF. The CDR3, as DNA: TGTGCCAGCAGCTTCCAGGGAACCCCCAATTCACCCCTCCACTTT.

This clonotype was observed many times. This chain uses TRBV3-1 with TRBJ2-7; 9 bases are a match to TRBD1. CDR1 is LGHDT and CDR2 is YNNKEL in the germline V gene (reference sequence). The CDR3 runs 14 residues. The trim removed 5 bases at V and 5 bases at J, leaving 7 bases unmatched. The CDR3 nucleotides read TGTGCCAGCAGCACATACAGGGGGCACGACGAGCAGTACTTC. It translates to CASSTYRGHDEQYF.

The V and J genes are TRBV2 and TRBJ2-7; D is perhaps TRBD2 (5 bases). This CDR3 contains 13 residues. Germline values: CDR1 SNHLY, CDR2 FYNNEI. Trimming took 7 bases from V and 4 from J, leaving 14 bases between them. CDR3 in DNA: TGTGCCAGCACAAAAGAGGGATTGTACGAGCAGTACTTC. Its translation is CASTKEGLYEQYF.

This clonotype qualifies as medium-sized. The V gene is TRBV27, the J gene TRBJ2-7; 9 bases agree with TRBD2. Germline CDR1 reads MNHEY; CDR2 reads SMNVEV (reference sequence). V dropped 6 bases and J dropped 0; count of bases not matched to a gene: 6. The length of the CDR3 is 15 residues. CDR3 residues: CASRARGGVSYEQYF. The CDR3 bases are TGTGCCAGCAGAGCGCGCGGGGGGGTCTCCTACGAGCAGTACTTC.

CDR3 DNA sequence: TGTGCCATCATGGGAACAGAAGGCTATGGCTACACCTTC. It encodes CAIMGTEGYGYTF. The J gene is TRBJ1-2, the V gene TRBV10-3; no reliable D call. V lost 7 bases to trimming and J lost 4 bases, with 13 bases between them. Germline V gene data show CDR1 as ENHRY and CDR2 as SYGVKD. This CDR3 has 13 amino acids.

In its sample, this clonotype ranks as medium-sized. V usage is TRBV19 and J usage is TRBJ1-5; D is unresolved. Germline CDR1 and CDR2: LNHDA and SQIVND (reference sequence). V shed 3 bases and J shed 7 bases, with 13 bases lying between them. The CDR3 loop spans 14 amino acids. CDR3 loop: CASSIVAYGQPQHF. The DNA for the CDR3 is TGTGCCAGTAGTATTGTGGCTTATGGGCAGCCCCAGCATTTT.

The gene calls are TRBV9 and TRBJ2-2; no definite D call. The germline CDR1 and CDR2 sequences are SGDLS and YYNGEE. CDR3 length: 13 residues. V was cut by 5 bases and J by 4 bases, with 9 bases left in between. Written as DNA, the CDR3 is TGTGCCAGCAGTATTCTCGTCACCGGGGAGCTGTTTTTT. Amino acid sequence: CASSILVTGELFF.

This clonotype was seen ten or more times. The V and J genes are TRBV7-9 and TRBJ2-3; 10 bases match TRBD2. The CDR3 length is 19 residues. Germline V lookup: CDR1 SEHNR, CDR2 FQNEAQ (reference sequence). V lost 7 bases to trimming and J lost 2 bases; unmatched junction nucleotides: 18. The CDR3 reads CASTYPGLAPLTLTDTQYF. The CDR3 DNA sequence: TGTGCCAGCACCTATCCGGGACTAGCGCCATTGACCCTCACAGATACGCAGTATTTT.

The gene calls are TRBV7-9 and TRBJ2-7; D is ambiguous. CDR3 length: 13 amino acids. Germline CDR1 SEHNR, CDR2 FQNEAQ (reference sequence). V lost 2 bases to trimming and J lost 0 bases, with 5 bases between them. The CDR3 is CASSLPTSYEQYF. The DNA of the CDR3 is TGTGCCAGCAGCTTACCGACCTCCTACGAGCAGTACTTC.

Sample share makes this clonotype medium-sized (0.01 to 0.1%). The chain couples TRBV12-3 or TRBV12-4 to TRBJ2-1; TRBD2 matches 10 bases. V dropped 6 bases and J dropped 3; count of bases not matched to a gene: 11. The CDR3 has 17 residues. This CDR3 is CASRSRPLAGDYNEQFF. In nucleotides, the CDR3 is TGTGCCAGCAGATCCCGTCCCCTAGCGGGGGACTACAATGAGCAGTTCTTC.

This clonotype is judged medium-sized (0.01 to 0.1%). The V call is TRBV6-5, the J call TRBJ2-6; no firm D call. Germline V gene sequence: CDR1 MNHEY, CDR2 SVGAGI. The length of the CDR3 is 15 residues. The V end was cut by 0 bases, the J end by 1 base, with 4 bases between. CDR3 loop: CASSYSGSGANVLTF. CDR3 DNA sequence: TGTGCCAGCAGTTACTCGGGATCTGGGGCCAACGTCCTGACTTTC.

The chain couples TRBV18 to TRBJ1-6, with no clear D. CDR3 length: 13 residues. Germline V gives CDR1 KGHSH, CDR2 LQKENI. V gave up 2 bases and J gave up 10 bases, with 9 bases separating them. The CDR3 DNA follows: TGTGCCAGCTCACCAGCCCGGGAGTCACCCCTCCACTTT. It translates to CASSPARESPLHF.

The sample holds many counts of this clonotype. In DNA form, the CDR3 reads TGTGCCAGCATTCCCAGCAGGACCTTC. Protein product: CASIPSRTF. The chain recombines TRBV6-5 with TRBJ1-2; D is unresolved. Trimming cost V 7 bases and J 14 bases, with 11 bases left between them. The CDR3 is 9 amino acids. Germline CDR1 is MNHEY and CDR2 is SVGAGI.

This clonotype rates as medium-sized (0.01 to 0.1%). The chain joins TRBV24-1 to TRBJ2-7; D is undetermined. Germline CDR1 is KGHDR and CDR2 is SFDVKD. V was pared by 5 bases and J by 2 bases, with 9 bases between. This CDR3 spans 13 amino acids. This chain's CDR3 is CATSGGPAYEQYF. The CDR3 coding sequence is TGTGCCACCAGTGGCGGCCCCGCCTACGAGCAGTACTTC.

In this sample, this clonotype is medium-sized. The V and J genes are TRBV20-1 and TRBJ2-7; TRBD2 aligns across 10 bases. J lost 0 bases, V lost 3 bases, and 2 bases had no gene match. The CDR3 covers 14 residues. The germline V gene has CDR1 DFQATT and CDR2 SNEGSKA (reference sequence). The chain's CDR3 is CSASASGGSYEQYF. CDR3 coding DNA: TGCAGTGCTAGTGCTAGCGGGGGCTCCTACGAGCAGTACTTC.

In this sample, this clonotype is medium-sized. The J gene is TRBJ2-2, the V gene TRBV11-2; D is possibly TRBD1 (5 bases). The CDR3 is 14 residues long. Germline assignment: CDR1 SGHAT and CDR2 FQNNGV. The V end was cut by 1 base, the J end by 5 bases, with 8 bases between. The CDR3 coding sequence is TGTGCCAGCAGCTTAGGGGGCTCAACCGGGGAGCTGTTTTTT. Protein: CASSLGGSTGELFF.

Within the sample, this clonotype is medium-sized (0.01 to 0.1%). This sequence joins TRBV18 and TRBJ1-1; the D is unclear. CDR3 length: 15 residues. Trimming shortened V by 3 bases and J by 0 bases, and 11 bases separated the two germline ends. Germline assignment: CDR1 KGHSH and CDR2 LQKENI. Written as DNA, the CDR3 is TGTGCCAGCTCACCGGCGGGAAACATGAACACTGAAGCTTTCTTT. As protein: CASSPAGNMNTEAFF.

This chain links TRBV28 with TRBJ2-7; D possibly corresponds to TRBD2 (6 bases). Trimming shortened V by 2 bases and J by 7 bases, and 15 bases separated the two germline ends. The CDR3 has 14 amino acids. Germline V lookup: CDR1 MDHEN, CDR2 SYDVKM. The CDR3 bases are TGTGCCAGCAGTTTACCCGGGACTTGGTGGGAGCAGTACTTC. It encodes CASSLPGTWWEQYF. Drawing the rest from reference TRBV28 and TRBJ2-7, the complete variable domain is DVKVTQSSRYLVKRTGEKVFLECVQDMDHENMFWYRQDPGLGLRLIYFSYDVKMKEKGDIPEGYSVSREKKERFSLILESASTNQTSMYLCASSLPGTWWEQYFGPGTRLTVT.

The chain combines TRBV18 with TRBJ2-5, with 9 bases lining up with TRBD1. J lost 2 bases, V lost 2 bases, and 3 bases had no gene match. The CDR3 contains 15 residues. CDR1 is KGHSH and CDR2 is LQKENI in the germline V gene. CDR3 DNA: TGTGCCAGCTCACCATGGACAGGGGTTCAAGAGACCCAGTACTTC. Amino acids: CASSPWTGVQETQYF.

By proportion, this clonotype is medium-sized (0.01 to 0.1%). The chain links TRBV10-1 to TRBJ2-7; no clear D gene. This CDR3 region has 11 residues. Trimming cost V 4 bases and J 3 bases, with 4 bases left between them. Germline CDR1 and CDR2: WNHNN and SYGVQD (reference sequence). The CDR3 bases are TGCGCCAGCAGTGCGGGCTACGAGCAGTACTTC. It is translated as CASSAGYEQYF.

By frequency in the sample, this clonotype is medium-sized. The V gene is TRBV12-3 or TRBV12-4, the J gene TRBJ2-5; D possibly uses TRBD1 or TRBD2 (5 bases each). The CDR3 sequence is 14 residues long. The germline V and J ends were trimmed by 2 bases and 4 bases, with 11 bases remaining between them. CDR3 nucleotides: TGTGCCAGCAGTTTAACCGGGGCTGGAGAGACCCAGTACTTC. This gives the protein CASSLTGAGETQYF.

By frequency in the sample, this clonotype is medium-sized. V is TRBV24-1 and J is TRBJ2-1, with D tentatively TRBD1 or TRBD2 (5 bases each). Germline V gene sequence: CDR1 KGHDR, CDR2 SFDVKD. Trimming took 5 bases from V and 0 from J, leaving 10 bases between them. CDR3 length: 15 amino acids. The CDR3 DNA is TGTGCCACCAGTGTGGGACGCAGCTCCTACAATGAGCAGTTCTTC. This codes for CATSVGRSSYNEQFF.

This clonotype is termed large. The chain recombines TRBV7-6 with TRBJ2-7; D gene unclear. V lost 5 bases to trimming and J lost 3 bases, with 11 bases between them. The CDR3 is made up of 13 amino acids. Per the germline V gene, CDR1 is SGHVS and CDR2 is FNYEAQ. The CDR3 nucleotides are TGTGCCAGCAGCCCTGGGCCGAACTACGAGCAGTACTTC. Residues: CASSPGPNYEQYF.

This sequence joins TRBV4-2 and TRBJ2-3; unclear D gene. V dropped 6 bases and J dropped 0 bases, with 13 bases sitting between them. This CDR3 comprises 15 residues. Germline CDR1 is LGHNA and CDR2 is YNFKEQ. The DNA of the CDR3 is TGTGCCAGCAGTCCTCGGCTGGCTAGCACAGATACGCAGTATTTT. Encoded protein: CASSPRLASTDTQYF.

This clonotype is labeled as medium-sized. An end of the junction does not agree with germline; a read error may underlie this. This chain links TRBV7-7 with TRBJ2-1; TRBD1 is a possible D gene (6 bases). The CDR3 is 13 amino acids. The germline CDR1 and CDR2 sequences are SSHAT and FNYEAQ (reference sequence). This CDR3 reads CASSSGQFNEQFF. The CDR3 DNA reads TGTGCTAGCAGCTCCGGACAGTTCAATGAGCAGTTCTTC. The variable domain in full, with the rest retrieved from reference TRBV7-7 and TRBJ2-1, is GAGVSQSPRYKVTKRGQDVTLRCDPISSHATLYWYQQALGQGPEFLTYFNYEAQPDKSGLPSDRFSAERPEGSISTLTIQRTEQRDSAMYRCASSSGQFNEQFFGPGTRLTVL.

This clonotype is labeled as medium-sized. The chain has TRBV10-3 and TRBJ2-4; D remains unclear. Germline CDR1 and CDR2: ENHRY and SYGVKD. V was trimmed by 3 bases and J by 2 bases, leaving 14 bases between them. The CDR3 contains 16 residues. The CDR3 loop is CAISDNPNMSKNIQYF. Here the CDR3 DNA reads TGTGCCATCAGTGACAACCCCAATATGTCCAAAAACATTCAGTACTTC.

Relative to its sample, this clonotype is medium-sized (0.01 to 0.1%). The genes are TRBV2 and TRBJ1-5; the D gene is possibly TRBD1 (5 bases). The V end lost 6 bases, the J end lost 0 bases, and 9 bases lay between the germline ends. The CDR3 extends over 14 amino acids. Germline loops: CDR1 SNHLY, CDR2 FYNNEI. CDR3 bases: TGTGCCAGCAGCTGGACAAGTAGCAATCAGCCCCAGCATTTT. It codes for CASSWTSSNQPQHF.

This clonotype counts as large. The CDR3 protein is CASSLGSLNIQYF. The CDR3 bases are TGTGCCAGCTCACTAGGCAGCCTAAACATTCAGTACTTC. The chain is built from TRBV18 and TRBJ2-4; no clear D. Germline V gene sequence: CDR1 KGHSH, CDR2 LQKENI. The CDR3 extends over 13 amino acids. Between the trimmed V and J ends, which lost 4 bases and 6 bases, there was a span of 10 bases.